Sequencing of this TCR beta chain was carried out in a study of OX40 agonist ivuxolimab in advanced cancers. The method was immunoSEQ multiplex PCR; TCRdb's version includes in-frame clones alone and lacks a portion of them. This sample yields approximately 74,000 clones, of which around nine tenths are seen a single time; roughly 0.55% belongs to the top ten. Looked up from germline, CDR1 is SGHNT and CDR2 is YYREEE (reference sequence). The ends were cut back, 4 bases at V and 5 bases at J, with 4 bases in the middle. This CDR3 has 11 residues. Sample: CD4+ or CD8+ T cells sorted from blood, taken in a trial of the OX40 agonist ivuxolimab. This receptor was obtained from an adult with an advanced solid tumor such as melanoma, head and neck, liver or kidney cancer. The chain employs TRBV5-4 and TRBJ2-1; D gene uncertain. CDR3 nucleotide sequence: TGTGCCAGCAGCGCGAACAATGAGCAGTTCTTC. It yields the protein CASSANNEQFF. The variable domain in full, with the rest retrieved from reference TRBV5-4 and TRBJ2-1, is ETGVTQSPTHLIKTRGQQVTLRCSSQSGHNTVSWYQQALGQGPQFIFQYYREEENGRGNFPPRFSGLQFPNYSSELNVNALELDDSALYLCASSANNEQFFGPGTRLTVL.